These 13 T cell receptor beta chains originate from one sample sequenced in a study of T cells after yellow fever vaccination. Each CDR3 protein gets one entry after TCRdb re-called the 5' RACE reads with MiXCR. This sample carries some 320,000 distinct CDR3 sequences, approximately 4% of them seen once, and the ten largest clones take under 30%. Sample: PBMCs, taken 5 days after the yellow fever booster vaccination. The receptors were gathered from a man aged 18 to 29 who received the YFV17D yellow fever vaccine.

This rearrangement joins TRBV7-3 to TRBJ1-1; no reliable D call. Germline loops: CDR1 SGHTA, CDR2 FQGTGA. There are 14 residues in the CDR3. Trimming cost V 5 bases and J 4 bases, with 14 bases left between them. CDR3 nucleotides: TGTGCCAGCAGCCCCCTAAACGAGGGCACTGAAGCTTTCTTT. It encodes CASSPLNEGTEAFF.

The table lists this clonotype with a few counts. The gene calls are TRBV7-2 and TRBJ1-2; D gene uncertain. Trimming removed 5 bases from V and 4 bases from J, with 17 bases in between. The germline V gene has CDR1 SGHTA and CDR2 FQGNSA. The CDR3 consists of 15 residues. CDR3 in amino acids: CASSLVPGNPYGYTF. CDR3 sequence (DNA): TGTGCCAGCAGCCTCGTTCCAGGCAACCCCTATGGCTACACCTTC.

The CDR3 DNA follows: TGTGCCACCAGCCAGGGACAGGGTAGGACCAATCAGCCCCAGCATTTT. It translates to CATSQGQGRTNQPQHF. The J gene is TRBJ1-5, the V gene TRBV15, with 9 bases identical to TRBD1. Trimming cost V 5 bases and J 3 bases; bases outside gene matches: 8. Germline V gene lookup returns CDR1 LNHNV and CDR2 YYDKDF (reference sequence). The CDR3 runs 16 residues.

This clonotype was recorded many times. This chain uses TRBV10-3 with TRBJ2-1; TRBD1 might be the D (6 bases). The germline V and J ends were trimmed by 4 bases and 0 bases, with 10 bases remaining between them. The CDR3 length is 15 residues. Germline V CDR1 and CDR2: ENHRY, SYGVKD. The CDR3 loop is CAISGADSSYNEQFF. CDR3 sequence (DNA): TGTGCCATCAGTGGGGCGGACAGCTCCTACAATGAGCAGTTCTTC.

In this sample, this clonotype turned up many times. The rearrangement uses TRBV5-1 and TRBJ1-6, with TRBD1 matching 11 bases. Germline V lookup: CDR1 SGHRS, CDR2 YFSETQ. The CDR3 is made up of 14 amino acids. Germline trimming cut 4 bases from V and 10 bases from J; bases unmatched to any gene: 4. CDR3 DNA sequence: TGCGCCAGCAGCCTCGGGACAGGGGGGTCACCCCTCCACTTT. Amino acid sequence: CASSLGTGGSPLHF.

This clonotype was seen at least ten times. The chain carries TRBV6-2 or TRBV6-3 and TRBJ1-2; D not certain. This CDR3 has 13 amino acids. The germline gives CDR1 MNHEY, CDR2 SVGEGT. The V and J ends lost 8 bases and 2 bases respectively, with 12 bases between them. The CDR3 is CASSTTENYGYTF. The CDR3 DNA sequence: TGTGCCAGCTCAACGACCGAGAACTATGGCTACACCTTC.

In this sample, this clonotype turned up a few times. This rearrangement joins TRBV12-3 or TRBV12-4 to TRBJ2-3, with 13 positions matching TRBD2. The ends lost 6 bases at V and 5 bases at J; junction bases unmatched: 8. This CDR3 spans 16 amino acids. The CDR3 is CASRARLAGGGDTQYF. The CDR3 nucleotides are TGTGCCAGCAGGGCTCGACTAGCGGGGGGAGGAGATACGCAGTATTTT.

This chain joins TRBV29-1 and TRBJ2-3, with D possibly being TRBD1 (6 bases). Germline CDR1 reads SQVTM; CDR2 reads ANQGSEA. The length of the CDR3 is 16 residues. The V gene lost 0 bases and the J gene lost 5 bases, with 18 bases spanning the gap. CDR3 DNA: TGCAGCGTTGAAGATGGGGGCAGGGGATGGGGAGATACGCAGTATTTT. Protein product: CSVEDGGRGWGDTQYF.

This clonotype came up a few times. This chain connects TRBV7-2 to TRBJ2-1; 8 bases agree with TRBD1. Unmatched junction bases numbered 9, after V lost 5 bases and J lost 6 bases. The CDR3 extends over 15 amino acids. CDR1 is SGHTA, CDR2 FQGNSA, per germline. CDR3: CASSPRQGLRNEQFF. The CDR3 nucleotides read TGTGCCAGCAGCCCAAGACAGGGGCTACGCAATGAGCAGTTCTTC.

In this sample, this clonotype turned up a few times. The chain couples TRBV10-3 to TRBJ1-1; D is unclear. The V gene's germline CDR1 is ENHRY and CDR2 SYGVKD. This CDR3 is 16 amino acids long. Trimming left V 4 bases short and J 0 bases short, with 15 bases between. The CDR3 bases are TGTGCCATCAGTGGGGGTGGGAGTAACATGAACACTGAAGCTTTCTTT. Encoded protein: CAISGGGSNMNTEAFF.

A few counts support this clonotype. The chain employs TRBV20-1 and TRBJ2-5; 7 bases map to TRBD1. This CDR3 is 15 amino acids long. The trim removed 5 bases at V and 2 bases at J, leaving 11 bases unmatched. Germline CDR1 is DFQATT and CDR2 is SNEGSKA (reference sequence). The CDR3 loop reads CSAPAQGEPQETQYF. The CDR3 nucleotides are TGCAGTGCTCCCGCCCAGGGGGAACCTCAAGAGACCCAGTACTTC.

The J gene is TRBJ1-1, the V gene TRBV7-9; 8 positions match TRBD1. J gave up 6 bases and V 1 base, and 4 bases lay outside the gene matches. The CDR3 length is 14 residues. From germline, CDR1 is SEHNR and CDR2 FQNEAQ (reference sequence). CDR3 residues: CASSLEGQGAEAFF. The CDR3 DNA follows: TGTGCCAGCAGCTTAGAAGGACAGGGCGCTGAAGCTTTCTTT.

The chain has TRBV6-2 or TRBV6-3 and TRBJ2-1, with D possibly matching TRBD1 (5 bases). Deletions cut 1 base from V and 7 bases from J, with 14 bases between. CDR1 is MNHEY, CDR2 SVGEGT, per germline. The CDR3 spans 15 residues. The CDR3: CASSYWQGNLNEQFF. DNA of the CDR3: TGTGCCAGCAGTTACTGGCAGGGAAATTTGAATGAGCAGTTCTTC.